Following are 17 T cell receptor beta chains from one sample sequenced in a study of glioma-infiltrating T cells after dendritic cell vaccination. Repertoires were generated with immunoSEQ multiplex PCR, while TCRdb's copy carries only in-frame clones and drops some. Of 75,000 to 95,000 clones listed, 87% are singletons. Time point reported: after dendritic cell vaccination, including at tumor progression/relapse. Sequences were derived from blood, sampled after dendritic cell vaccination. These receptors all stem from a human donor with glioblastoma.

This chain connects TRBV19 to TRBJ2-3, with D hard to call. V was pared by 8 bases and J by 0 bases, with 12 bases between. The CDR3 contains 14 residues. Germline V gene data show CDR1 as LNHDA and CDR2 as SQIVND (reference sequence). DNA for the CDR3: TGTGCCAGTCATAGTCGAACTAGCACAGATACGCAGTATTTT. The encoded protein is CASHSRTSTDTQYF.

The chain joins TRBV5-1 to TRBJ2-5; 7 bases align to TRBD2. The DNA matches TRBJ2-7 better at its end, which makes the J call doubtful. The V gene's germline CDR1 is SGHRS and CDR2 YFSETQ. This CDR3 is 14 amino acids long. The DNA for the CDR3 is TGCGCCAGCAGCCCCCGGGACTACCTCTACGAGCAGTACTTC. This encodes CASSPRDYLYEQYF.

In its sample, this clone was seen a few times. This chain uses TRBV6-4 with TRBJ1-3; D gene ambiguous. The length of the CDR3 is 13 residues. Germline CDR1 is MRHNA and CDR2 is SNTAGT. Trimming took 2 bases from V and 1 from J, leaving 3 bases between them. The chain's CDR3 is CASSDQSGNTIYF. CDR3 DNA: TGTGCCAGCAGTGACCAATCTGGAAACACCATATATTTT.

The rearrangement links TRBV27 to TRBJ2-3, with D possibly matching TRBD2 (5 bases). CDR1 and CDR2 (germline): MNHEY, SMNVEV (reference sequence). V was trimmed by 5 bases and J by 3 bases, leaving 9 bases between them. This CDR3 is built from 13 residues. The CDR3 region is CASSTLATDTQYF. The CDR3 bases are TGTGCCAGCAGTACCCTAGCAACAGATACGCAGTATTTT.

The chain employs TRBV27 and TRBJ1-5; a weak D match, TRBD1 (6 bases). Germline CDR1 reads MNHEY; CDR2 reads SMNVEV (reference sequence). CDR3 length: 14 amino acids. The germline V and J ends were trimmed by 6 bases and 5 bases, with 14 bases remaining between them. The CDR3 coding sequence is TGTGCCAGCAGCCGTCGGACAGAGGATCAGCCCCAGCATTTT. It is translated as CASSRRTEDQPQHF.

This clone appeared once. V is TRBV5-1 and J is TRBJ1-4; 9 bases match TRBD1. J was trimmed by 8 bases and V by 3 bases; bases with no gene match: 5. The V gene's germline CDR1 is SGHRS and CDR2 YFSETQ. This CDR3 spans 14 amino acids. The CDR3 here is CASSYTGGPEKLFF. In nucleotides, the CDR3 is TGCGCCAGCAGCTACACAGGGGGCCCGGAAAAACTGTTTTTT.

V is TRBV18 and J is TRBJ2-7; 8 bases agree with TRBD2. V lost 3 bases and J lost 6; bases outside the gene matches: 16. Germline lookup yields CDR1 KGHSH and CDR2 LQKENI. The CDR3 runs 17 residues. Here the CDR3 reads CASSPISAGLGAGEQYF. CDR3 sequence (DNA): TGTGCCAGCTCACCTATCTCGGCGGGACTAGGAGCCGGCGAGCAGTACTTC.

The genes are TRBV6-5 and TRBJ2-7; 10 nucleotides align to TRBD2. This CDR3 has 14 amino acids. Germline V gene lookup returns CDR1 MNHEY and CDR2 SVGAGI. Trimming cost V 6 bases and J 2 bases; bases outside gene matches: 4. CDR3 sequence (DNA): TGTGCCAGCAGCGCCGGGACTAGCGCCTACGAGCAGTACTTC. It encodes CASSAGTSAYEQYF.

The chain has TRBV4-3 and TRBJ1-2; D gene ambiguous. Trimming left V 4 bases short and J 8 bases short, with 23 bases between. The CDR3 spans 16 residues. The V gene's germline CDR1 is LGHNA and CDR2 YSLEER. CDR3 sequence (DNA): TGCGCCAGCAGCCCGACGTTATCAGGAGGAACGGTCGGCTACACCTTC. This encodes CASSPTLSGGTVGYTF.

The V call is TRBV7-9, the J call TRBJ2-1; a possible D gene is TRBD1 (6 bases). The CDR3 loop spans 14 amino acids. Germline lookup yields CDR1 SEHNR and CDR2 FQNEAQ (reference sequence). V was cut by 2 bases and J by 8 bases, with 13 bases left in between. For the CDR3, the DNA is TGTGCCAGCAGCTTAATGGGGGCCCGGGATGAGCAGTTCTTC. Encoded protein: CASSLMGARDEQFF.

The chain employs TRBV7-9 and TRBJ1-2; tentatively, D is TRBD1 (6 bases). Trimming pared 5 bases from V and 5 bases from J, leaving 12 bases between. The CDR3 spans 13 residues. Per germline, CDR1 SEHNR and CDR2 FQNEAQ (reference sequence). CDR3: CASSTSGAYGYTF. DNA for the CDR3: TGTGCCAGCAGCACCTCAGGGGCGTATGGCTACACCTTC. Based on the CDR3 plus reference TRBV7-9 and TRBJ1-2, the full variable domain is DTGVSQNPRHKITKRGQNVTFRCDPISEHNRLYWYRQTLGQGPEFLTYFQNEAQLEKSRLLSDRFSAERPKGSFSTLEIQRTEQGDSAMYLCASSTSGAYGYTFGSGTRLTVV.

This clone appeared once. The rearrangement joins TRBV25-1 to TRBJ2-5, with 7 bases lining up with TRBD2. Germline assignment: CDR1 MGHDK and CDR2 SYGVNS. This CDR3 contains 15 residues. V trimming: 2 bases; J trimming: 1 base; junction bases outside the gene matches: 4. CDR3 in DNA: TGTGCCAGCAGTGAACCCCGGGGGGTCCAAGAGACCCAGTACTTC. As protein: CASSEPRGVQETQYF.

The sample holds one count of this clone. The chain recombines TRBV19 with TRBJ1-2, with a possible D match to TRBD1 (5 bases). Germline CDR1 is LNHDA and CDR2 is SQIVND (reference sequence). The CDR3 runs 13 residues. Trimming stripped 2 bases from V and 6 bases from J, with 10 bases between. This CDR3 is CASSIRGGDGYTF. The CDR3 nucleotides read TGTGCCAGTAGTATACGGGGAGGGGATGGCTACACCTTC.

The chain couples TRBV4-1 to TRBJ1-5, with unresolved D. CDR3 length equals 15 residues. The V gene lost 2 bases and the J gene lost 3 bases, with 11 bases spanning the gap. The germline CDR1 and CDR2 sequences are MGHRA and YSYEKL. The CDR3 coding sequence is TGCGCCAGCAGCCAATTCTCCGGGAACAATCAGCCCCAGCATTTT. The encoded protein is CASSQFSGNNQPQHF.

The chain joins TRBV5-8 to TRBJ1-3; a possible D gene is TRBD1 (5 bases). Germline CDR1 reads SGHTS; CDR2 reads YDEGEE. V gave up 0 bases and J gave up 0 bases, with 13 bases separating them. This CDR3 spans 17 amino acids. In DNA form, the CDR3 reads TGTGCCAGCAGCTTGGGGTATCGACAGCTCTCTGGAAACACCATATATTTT. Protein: CASSLGYRQLSGNTIYF.

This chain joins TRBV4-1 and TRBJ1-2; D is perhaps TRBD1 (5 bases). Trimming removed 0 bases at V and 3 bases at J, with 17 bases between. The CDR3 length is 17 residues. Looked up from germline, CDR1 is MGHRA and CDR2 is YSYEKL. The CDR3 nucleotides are TGCGCCAGCAGCCAAGATTTCGGCAGGGCATGGGACTATGGCTACACCTTC. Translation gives CASSQDFGRAWDYGYTF.

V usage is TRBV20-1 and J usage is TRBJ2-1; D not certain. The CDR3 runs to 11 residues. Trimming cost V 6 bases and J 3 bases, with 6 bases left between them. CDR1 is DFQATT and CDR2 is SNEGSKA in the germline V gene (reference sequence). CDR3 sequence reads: CSAPSYNEQFF. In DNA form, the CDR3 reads TGCAGTGCCCCGAGCTACAATGAGCAGTTCTTC.